The TCR beta chain under discussion was sequenced for a study of T cells after yellow fever vaccination. Whole-study context: Preparing low-cell-number fractions relied on SMART-Seq v4 Ultra Low Input.

In its sample, this clonotype was seen many times. They built TCR cDNA with 5'RACE template switching, a step that put in a universal primer site and UMIs. TCRdb redid the calling of the 5' RACE reads with MiXCR, one entry per CDR3 protein. The sample has almost 70,000 distinct CDR3 sequences, 4.5% to 7.5% seen once. This CDR3 is 14 amino acids long. Deletions cut 6 bases from V and 4 bases from J, with 15 bases between. CDR1 and CDR2 (germline): DFQATT, SNEGSKA (reference sequence). This clonotype was obtained from a man younger than 35 who received the YFV17D yellow fever vaccine. The sequences come from CD4+ T cells sorted from PBMCs, collected around 15 days after the first yellow fever vaccination. The V call is TRBV20-1, the J call TRBJ2-2, with D possibly TRBD1 on 6 matching bases. CDR3 residues: CSAYIRGSTGELFF. The CDR3 DNA follows: TGCAGTGCATATATCAGGGGATCCACCGGGGAGCTGTTTTTT.